The sequence of this T cell receptor (beta chain) was determined in a study of PD-1 blockade in mismatch repair-deficient tumors. Measured with immunoSEQ multiplex PCR; TCRdb has only the in-frame clones, and not every one. There are around 39,000 clones in the sample; over 70% occur only once, and around 0.99% lies in the top ten. Germline V gives CDR1 SGHAT, CDR2 FQDESV (reference sequence). The CDR3 totals 13 residues. V shed 1 base and J shed 5 bases, with 8 bases lying between them. The rearrangement uses TRBV11-1 and TRBJ1-2; possibly TRBD1 for D (6 bases). The source is an adult with mismatch repair-deficient cancer. This specimen was PBMCs, taken about 40 weeks after starting pembrolizumab. The CDR3 reads CASSLGDKYGYTF. The CDR3 DNA follows: TGTGCCAGCAGCTTAGGGGACAAATATGGCTACACCTTC.